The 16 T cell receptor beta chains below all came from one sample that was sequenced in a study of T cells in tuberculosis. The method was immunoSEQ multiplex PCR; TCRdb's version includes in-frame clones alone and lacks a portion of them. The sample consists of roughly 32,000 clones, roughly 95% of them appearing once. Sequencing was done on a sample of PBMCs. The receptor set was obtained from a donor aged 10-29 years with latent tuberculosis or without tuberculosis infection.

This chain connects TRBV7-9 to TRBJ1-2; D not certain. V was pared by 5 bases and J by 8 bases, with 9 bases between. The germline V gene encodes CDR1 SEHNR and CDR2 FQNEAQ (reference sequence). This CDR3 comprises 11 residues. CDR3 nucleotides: TGTGCCAGCAGCGTCGGCGGCGGCTACACCTTC. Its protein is CASSVGGGYTF.

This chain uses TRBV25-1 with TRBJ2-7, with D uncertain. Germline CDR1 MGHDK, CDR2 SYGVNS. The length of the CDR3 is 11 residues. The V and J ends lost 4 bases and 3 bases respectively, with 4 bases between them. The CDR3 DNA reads TGTGCCAGCAGTGCCAACTACGAGCAGTACTTC. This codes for CASSANYEQYF.

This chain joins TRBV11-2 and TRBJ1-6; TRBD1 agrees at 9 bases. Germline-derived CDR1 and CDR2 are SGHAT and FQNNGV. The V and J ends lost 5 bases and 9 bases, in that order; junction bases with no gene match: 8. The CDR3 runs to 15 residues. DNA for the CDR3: TGTGCCAGCAGCGGGGGGACAGGGCCAGGTTCACCCCTCCACTTT. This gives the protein CASSGGTGPGSPLHF.

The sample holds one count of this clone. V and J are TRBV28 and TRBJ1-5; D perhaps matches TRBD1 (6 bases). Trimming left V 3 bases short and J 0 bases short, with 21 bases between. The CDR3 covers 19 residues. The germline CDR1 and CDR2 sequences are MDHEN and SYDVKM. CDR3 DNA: TGTGCCAGCAGTTTCCCCAGCAGGGGAGGGCGTTATAGCAATCAGCCCCAGCATTTT. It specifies CASSFPSRGGRYSNQPQHF.

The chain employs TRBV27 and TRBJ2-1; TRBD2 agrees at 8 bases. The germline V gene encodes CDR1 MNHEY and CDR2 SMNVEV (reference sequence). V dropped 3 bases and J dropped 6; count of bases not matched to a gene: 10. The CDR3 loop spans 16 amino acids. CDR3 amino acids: CASSLAGTRGVNEQFF. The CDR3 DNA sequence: TGTGCCAGCAGTTTGGCCGGGACTAGGGGTGTCAATGAGCAGTTCTTC.

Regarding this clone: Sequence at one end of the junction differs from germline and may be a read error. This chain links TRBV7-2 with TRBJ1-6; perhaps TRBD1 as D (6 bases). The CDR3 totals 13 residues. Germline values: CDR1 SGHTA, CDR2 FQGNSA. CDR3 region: CASRLGGGSPLHF. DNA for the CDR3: TGTGCCAGCCGCTTAGGAGGGGGTTCACCCCTCCACTTT.

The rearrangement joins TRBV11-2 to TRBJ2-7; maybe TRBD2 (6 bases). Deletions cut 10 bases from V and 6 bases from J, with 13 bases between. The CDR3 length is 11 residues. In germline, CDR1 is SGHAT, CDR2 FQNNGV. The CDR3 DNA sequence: TGTGCCACGCAGGGAGGTACCGAGCAGTACTTC. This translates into CATQGGTEQYF.

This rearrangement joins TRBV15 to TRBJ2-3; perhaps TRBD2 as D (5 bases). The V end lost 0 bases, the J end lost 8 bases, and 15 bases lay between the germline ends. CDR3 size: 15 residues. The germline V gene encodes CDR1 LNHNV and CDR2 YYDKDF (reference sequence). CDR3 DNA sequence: TGTGCCACCAGCAGAGATCGTACGGCGGGTGGTACGCAGTATTTT. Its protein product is CATSRDRTAGGTQYF.

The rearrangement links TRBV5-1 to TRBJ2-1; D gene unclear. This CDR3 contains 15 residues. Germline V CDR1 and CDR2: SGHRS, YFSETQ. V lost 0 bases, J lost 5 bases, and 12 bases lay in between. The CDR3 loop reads CASSLAGQAHNEQFF. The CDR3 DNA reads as TGCGCCAGCAGCTTGGCCGGTCAGGCCCACAATGAGCAGTTCTTC.

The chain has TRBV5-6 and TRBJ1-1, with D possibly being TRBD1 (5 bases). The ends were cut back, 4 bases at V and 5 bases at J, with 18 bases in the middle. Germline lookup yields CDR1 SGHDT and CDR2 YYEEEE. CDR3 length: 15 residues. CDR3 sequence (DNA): TGTGCCAGCAGCGGACCACAGGTTCGTAGAACTGAAGCTTTCTTT. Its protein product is CASSGPQVRRTEAFF. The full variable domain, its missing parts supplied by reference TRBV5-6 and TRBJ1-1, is DAGVTQSPTHLIKTRGQQVTLRCSPKSGHDTVSWYQQALGQGPQFIFQYYEEEERQRGNFPDRFSGHQFPNYSSELNVNALLLGDSALYLCASSGPQVRRTEAFFGQGTRLTVV.

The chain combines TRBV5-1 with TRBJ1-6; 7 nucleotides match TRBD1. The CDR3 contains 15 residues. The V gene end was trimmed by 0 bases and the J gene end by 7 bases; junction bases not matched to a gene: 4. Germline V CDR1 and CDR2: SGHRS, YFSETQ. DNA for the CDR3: TGCGCCAGCAGCTTGGTACAGGGGAGGAATTCACCCCTCCACTTT. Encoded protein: CASSLVQGRNSPLHF.

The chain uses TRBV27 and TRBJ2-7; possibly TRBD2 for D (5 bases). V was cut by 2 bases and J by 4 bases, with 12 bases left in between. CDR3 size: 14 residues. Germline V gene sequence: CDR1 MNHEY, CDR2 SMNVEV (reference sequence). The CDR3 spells CASSLTSRVYEQYF. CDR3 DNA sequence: TGTGCCAGCAGTTTAACTAGTAGGGTTTACGAGCAGTACTTC.

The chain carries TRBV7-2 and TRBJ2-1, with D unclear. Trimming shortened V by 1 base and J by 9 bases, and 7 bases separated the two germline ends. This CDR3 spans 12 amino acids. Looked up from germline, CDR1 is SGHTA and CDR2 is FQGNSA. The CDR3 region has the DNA TGTGCCAGCAGCTTAGTATTCGGTGAGCAGTTCTTC. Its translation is CASSLVFGEQFF.

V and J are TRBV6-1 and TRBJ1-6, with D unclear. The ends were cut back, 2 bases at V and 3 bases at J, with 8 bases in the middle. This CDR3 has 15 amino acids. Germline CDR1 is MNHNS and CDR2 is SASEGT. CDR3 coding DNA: TGTGCCAGCAGTGAATGGCGGGTCTATAATTCACCCCTCCACTTT. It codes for CASSEWRVYNSPLHF.

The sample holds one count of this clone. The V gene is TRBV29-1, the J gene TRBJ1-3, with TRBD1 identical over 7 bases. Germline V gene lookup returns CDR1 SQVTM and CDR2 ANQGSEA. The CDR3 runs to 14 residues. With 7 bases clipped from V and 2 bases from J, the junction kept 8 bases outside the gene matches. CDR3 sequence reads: CSADPRGAGNTIYF. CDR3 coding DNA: TGCAGCGCCGACCCCAGGGGGGCTGGAAACACCATATATTTT.

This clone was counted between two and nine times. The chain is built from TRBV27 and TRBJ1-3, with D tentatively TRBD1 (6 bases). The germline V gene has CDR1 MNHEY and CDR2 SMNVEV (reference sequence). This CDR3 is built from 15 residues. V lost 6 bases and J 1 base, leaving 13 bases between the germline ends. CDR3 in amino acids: CASSLRGISGNTIYF. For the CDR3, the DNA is TGTGCCAGCAGCCTCAGGGGAATATCTGGAAACACCATATATTTT.